Below are 13 T cell receptor beta chains sequenced from a single sample in a study of post-analysis software for immune sequencing data. Prepared TCR beta cDNA libraries contained unique molecular identifiers. TCRdb recomputed calls from the PCR reads with MiXCR, one row per CDR3 protein. The sample lists fewer than 850,000 distinct CDR3 sequences, roughly 27% occurring once. Regarding the study as a whole: A few TRBV segments appeared more often in patients than in controls, and TRBV5-6, TRBV5-1 and TRBV20-1 were among these.

These receptors' antigens are unknown. Material: blood. These TCRs come from a girl aged 5-17 years with multiple sclerosis.

The chain joins TRBV7-2 to TRBJ2-3, with D perhaps matching TRBD1 (5 bases). This CDR3 is built from 14 residues. The germline V and J ends were trimmed by 4 bases and 0 bases, with 8 bases remaining between them. Per the germline V gene, CDR1 is SGHTA and CDR2 is FQGNSA. As DNA, the CDR3 is TGTGCCAGCAGCTCCAGGGCGAGCACAGATACGCAGTATTTT. As protein: CASSSRASTDTQYF.

The chain is built from TRBV20-1 and TRBJ2-7; D not certain. The germline V gene has CDR1 DFQATT and CDR2 SNEGSKA (reference sequence). The CDR3 is 12 amino acids. Trimming cost V 1 base and J 3 bases, with 7 bases left between them. CDR3 coding DNA: TGCAGTGCTAGAGTTGCAAGCTACGAGCAGTACTTC. This encodes CSARVASYEQYF.

This chain connects TRBV7-9 to TRBJ1-1; D is perhaps TRBD1 (6 bases). The CDR3 contains 14 residues. Trimming took 5 bases from V and 0 from J, leaving 10 bases between them. Germline V gene lookup returns CDR1 SEHNR and CDR2 FQNEAQ (reference sequence). The DNA of the CDR3 is TGTGCCAGCAGCCAAGACAGGCTGAACACTGAAGCTTTCTTT. It encodes CASSQDRLNTEAFF.

As regards this clonotype: A much larger clone lies one base from this, so it may be a read error. The V and J genes are TRBV5-1 and TRBJ2-7; 9 bases are a match to TRBD1. The CDR3 has 12 residues. Germline CDR1 SGHRS, CDR2 YFSETQ. The DNA of the CDR3 is TGCGCCAGCGGACAGGGGTCCTACCAGCAGTACTTC. Translating gives CASGQGSYQQYF. The full variable domain, completed using reference TRBV5-1 and TRBJ2-7, is KAGVTQTPRYLIKTRGQQVTLSCSPISGHRSVSWYQQTPGQGLQFLFEYFSETQRNKGNFPGRFSGRQFSNSRSEMNVSTLELGDSALYLCASGQGSYQQYFGPGTRLTVT.

V and J are TRBV7-8 and TRBJ2-3, with D maybe TRBD2 (5 bases). Germline V CDR1 and CDR2: SGHVS, FQNEAQ. V was cut by 7 bases and J by 2 bases, with 10 bases left in between. The CDR3 has 13 residues. The CDR3 reads CASKEGPTDTQYF. In nucleotides, the CDR3 is TGTGCCAGCAAAGAGGGCCCCACAGATACGCAGTATTTT.

The chain has TRBV12-3 or TRBV12-4 and TRBJ1-4; D gene unclear. The ends were cut back, 6 bases at V and 8 bases at J, with 16 bases in the middle. There are 14 residues in the CDR3. This chain's CDR3 is CASSPSLAGEKLFF. The CDR3 DNA reads TGTGCCAGCAGCCCATCCTTGGCGGGCGAAAAACTGTTTTTT.

The chain carries TRBV5-6 and TRBJ2-1; 9 bases map to TRBD1. With V trimmed by 4 bases and J by 8 bases, 7 bases remained unmatched. CDR3 size: 14 residues. The V gene's germline CDR1 is SGHDT and CDR2 YYEEEE. The CDR3, as DNA: TGTGCCAGCAGCCCCGGGACAGGGATCCATGAGCAGTTCTTC. It encodes CASSPGTGIHEQFF.

The chain uses TRBV5-5 and TRBJ2-4, with TRBD2 identical over 8 bases. The end of the DNA aligns better with TRBJ2-5, so the J call may be wrong. Germline V gene lookup returns CDR1 SGHKS and CDR2 YYEKEE (reference sequence). The CDR3 covers 14 residues. CDR3 amino acids: CASSLGSGEETQYF. CDR3 nucleotide sequence: TGTGCCAGCAGCTTGGGTAGCGGGGAAGAGACCCAGTACTTC.

This chain joins TRBV10-3 and TRBJ2-3, with 11 bases lining up with TRBD2. Germline loops: CDR1 ENHRY, CDR2 SYGVKD. This CDR3 contains 18 residues. V gave up 3 bases and J gave up 7 bases; unmatched junction bases: 15. CDR3 coding DNA: TGTGCCATCAGTGAAGGACTAGCGGGCTCCCAAAATTTGAATACGCAGTATTTT. Amino acids: CAISEGLAGSQNLNTQYF.

The CDR3 sequence is CSARATDRHGYTF. DNA of the CDR3: TGCAGTGCTAGAGCTACAGACAGGCATGGCTACACCTTC. The V call is TRBV20-1, the J call TRBJ1-2, with TRBD1 as a possible D gene (6 bases). Trimming stripped 1 base from V and 6 bases from J, with 12 bases between. This CDR3 region has 13 residues. The V gene's germline CDR1 is DFQATT and CDR2 SNEGSKA (reference sequence).

This clonotype was seen a few times. For the CDR3, the DNA is TGTGCCAGCAGCTTTGACAGGGGTACTGAAAAACTGTTTTTT. Amino acids: CASSFDRGTEKLFF. J is TRBJ1-4 and V is TRBV7-2; the match to TRBD1 covers 8 bases. Trimming cost V 3 bases and J 7 bases; bases outside gene matches: 4. Germline V gene data show CDR1 as SGHTA and CDR2 as FQGNSA. The CDR3 runs 14 residues.

This clonotype was counted only a few times. The chain links TRBV24-1 to TRBJ2-5; D is possibly TRBD1 (5 bases). Germline V lookup: CDR1 KGHDR, CDR2 SFDVKD. V gave up 1 base and J gave up 5 bases, with 10 bases separating them. CDR3 length: 14 amino acids. CDR3 in amino acids: CATSDFPRAETQYF. In nucleotides, the CDR3 is TGTGCCACCAGTGATTTTCCCAGGGCGGAGACCCAGTACTTC.

This clonotype was counted a few times. This chain joins TRBV9 and TRBJ2-1; 12 positions match TRBD2. After removal of 0 bases from V and 8 bases from J, the junction contained 3 bases not matched to a gene. CDR1 is SGDLS and CDR2 is YYNGEE in the germline V gene. The CDR3 is made up of 15 amino acids. The CDR3 DNA sequence: TGTGCCAGCAGCGTAGGGACTAGCGGGGCCGATGAGCAGTTCTTC. Protein sequence: CASSVGTSGADEQFF.